This T cell receptor beta chain is from a study of T cell repertoires in cytomegalovirus infection. Background on the study: In public TCR beta signatures, there were indications of both CMV infection and matching HLA type.

TCRdb independently ran MiXCR on the reads; one entry per CDR3 protein. The sample comprises approximately 750,000 distinct CDR3 sequences, approximately 40% of which are singletons, and around 3% rests with the top ten. Findings and limits, study-wide: Frequencies of public TCR beta families were cumulated, and this identified carriers of CMV plus the relevant HLA. What dominated the ex vivo response were HLA-C-restricted CMV-specific TCR beta clonotypes.

Between the trimmed V and J ends, which lost 5 bases and 4 bases, there was a span of 14 bases. There are 15 residues in the CDR3. Germline CDR1 reads SGHVS; CDR2 reads FQNEAQ. This clonotype was picked up many times. The antigen remains undetermined. The specimen was PBMCs. The chain joins TRBV7-8 to TRBJ2-2; the D is unclear. The clonotype was recovered from a human donor in good health (CMV status not recorded). Some clones in this sample may be carry-over from other donors' samples. CDR3 bases: TGTGCCAGCAGCCCGGTTGGCAGTGTCACCGGGGAGCTGTTTTTT. Residues: CASSPVGSVTGELFF.